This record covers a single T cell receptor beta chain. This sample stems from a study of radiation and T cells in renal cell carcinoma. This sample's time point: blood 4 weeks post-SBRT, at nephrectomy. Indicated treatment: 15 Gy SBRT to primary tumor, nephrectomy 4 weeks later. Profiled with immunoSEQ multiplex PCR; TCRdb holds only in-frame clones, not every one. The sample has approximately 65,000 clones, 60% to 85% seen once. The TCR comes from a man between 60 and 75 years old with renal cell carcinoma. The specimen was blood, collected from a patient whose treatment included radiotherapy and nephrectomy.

For the CDR3, the DNA is TGTGCCAGCAGCTTAAGCACAGGCCTGGGGGGTGAAGCTTTCTTT. Protein: CASSLSTGLGGEAFF. The chain links TRBV7-9 to TRBJ1-1; a weak D match, TRBD1 (5 bases). Germline V CDR1 and CDR2: SEHNR, FQNEAQ (reference sequence). Trimming stripped 2 bases from V and 7 bases from J, with 17 bases between. The CDR3 is 15 residues long.